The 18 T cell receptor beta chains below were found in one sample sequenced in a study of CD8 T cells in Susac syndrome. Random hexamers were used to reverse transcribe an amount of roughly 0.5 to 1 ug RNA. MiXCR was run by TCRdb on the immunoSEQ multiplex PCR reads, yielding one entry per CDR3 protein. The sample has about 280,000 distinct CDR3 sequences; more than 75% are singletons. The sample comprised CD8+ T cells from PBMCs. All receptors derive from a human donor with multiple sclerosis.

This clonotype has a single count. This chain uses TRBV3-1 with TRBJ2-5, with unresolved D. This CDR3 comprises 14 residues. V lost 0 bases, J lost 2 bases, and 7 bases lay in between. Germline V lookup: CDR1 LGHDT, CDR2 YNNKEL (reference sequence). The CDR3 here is CASSQDPGQETQYF. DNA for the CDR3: TGTGCCAGCAGCCAAGACCCCGGGCAAGAGACCCAGTACTTC.

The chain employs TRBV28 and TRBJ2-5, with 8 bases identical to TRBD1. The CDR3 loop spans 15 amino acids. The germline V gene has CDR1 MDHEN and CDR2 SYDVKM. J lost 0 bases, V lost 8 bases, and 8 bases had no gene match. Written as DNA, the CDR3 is TGTGCCAGCCAGGGGGCGGCGGGGTACCAAGAGACCCAGTACTTC. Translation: CASQGAAGYQETQYF.

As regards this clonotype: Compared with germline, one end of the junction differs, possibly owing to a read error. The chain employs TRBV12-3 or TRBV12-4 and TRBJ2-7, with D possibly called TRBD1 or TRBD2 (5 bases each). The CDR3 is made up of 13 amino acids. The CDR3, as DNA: TGTGCCGGCAGTTTGGGACCCTCCTACGAGCAGTACTTC. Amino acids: CAGSLGPSYEQYF.

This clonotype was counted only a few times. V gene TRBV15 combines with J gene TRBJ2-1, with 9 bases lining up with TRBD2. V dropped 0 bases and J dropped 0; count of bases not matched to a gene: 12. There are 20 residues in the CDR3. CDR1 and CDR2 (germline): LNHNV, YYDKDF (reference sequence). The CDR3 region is CATSRDGGELAGSSYNEQFF. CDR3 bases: TGTGCCACCAGCAGAGATGGCGGGGAGCTAGCGGGATCCTCCTACAATGAGCAGTTCTTC.

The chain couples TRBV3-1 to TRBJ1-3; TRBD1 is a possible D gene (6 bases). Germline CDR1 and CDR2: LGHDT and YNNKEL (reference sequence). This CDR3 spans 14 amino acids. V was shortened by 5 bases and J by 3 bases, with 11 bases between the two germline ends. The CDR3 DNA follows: TGTGCCAGCAGCTCCGGACAGTTTGGAAACACCATATATTTT. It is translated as CASSSGQFGNTIYF.

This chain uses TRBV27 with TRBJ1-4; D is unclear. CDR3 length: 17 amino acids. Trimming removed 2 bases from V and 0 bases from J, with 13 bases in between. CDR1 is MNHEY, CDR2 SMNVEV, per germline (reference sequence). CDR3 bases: TGTGCCAGCAGTTTACTCCATCCCGGTTCAACTAATGAAAAACTGTTTTTT. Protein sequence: CASSLLHPGSTNEKLFF. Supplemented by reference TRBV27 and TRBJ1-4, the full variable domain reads EAQVTQNPRYLITVTGKKLTVTCSQNMNHEYMSWYRQDPGLGLRQIYYSMNVEVTDKGDVPEGYKVSRKEKRNFPLILESPSPNQTSLYFCASSLLHPGSTNEKLFFGSGTQLSVL.

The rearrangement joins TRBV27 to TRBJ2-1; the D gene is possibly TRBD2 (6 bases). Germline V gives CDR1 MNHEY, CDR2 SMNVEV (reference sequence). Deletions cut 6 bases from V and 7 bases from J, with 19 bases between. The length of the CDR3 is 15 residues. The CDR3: CASSRGSGNLNEQFF. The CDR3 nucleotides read TGTGCCAGCAGCCGGGGTAGCGGTAATCTAAATGAGCAGTTCTTC.

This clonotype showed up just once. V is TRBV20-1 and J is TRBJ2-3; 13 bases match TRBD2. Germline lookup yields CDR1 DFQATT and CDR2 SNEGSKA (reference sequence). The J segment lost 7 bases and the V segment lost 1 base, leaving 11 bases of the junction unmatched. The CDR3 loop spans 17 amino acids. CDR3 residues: CSARVIQTSGRTNTQYF. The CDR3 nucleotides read TGCAGTGCTAGAGTAATACAGACTAGCGGGAGGACAAATACGCAGTATTTT.

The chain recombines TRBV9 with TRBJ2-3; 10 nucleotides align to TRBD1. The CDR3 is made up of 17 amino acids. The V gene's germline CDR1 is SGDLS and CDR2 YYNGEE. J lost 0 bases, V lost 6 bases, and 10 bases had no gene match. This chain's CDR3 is CASTTSGTGASTDTQYF. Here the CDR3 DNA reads TGTGCCAGCACCACCTCCGGGACAGGGGCTAGCACAGATACGCAGTATTTT.

The CDR3 loop is CASSSGVIGYTF. CDR3 nucleotide sequence: TGTGCCAGCAGCTCCGGGGTTATTGGCTACACCTTC. This sequence joins TRBV5-4 and TRBJ1-2; D uncertain. The ends were cut back, 3 bases at V and 7 bases at J, with 10 bases in the middle. Germline V gives CDR1 SGHNT, CDR2 YYREEE (reference sequence). The CDR3 covers 12 residues.

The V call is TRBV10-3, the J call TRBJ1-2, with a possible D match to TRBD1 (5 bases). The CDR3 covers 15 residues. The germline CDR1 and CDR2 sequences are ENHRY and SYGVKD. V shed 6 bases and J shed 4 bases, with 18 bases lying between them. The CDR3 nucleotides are TGTGCCATCAGGAGGGCAGGGCTCGACTCCTATGGCTACACCTTC. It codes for CAIRRAGLDSYGYTF.

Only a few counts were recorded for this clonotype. CDR3 region: CASSFEGGLYEQYF. CDR3 DNA: TGTGCCAGCAGTTTCGAGGGGGGTCTGTACGAGCAGTACTTC. The chain couples TRBV27 to TRBJ2-7; D may match TRBD1 or TRBD2 (6 bases each). CDR1 MNHEY and CDR2 SMNVEV come from the germline V gene (reference sequence). V was trimmed by 3 bases and J by 4 bases, leaving 13 bases between them. The CDR3 runs to 14 residues.

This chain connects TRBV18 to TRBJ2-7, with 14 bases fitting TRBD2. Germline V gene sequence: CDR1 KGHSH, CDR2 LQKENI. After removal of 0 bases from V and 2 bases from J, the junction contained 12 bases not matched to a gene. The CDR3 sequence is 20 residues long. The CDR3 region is CASSPPWGTSGSGPPYEQYF. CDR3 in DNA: TGTGCCAGCTCACCACCATGGGGGACTAGCGGGAGTGGCCCCCCCTACGAGCAGTACTTC.

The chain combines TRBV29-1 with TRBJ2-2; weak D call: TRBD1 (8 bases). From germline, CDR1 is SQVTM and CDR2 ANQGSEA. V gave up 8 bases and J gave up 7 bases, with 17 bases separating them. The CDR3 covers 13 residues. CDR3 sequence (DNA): TGCAGCACGTCGACAGGGGAGGGCGGGGAGCTGTTTTTT. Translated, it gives CSTSTGEGGELFF.

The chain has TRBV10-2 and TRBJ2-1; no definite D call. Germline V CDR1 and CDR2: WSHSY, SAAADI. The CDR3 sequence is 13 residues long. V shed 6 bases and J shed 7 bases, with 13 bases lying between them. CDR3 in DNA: TGCGCCAGCAGCCTGGGCCAACAAAATGAGCAGTTCTTC. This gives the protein CASSLGQQNEQFF.

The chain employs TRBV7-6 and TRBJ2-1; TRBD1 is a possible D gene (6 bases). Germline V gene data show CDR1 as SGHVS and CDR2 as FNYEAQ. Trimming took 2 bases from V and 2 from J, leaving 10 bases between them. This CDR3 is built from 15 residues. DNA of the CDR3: TGTGCCAGCAGCTTAAAGGACAGCACCTACAATGAGCAGTTCTTC. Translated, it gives CASSLKDSTYNEQFF. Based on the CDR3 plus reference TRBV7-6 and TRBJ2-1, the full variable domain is GAGVSQSPRYKVTKRGQDVALRCDPISGHVSLYWYRQALGQGPEFLTYFNYEAQQDKSGLPNDRFSAERPEGSISTLTIQRTEQRDSAMYRCASSLKDSTYNEQFFGPGTRLTVL.

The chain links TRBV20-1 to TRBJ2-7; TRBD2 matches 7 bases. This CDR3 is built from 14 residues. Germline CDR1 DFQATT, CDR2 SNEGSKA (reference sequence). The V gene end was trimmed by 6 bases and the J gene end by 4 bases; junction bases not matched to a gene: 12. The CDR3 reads CSAPRGDPKYEQYF. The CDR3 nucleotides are TGCAGTGCCCCCCGGGGGGACCCTAAATACGAGCAGTACTTC.

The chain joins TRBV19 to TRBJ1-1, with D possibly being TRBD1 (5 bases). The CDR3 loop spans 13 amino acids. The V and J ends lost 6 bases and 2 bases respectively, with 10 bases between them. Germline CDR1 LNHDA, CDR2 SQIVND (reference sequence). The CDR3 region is CASRNRPNTEAFF. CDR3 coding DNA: TGTGCCAGTAGGAACAGGCCTAACACTGAAGCTTTCTTT.